This is a list of T cell receptor beta chains from one sample in a study of cytomegalovirus exposure and HLA in healthy donors. Clones were sequenced by immunoSEQ multiplex PCR, and TCRdb holds only the in-frame ones, with some missing. The sample has some 68,000 clones; roughly 96% are singletons. Sequenced input: PBMCs. The receptors were sampled from a man aged 18 to 29 in good health and CMV-seronegative. Each CDR3 is given with its conserved first and last residue. A D gene is named only where the DNA matches it firmly. Rows may omit the clone size; those that give it use once, few, many or a size class.

TRBJ1-1 . TRBV6-6 . TGTGCCAGCAGTTACGGAGGGTATGAAGCTTTCTTT CASSYGGYEAFF
TRBJ2-7 . TRBV2 TRBD1 TGTGCCAGCAGTGAGGACAGGGGTTCCTACGAGCAGTACTTC CASSEDRGSYEQYF
TRBJ2-7 . TRBV30 TRBD2 TGTGCCTGGAGTGGCGGCGGGAGCAGCCACGAGCAGTACTTC CAWSGGGSSHEQYF
TRBJ2-3 once TRBV30 TRBD2 TGTGCCTGGGGGCGCGGACTAGCGGGAGGTGATACGCAGTATTTT CAWGRGLAGGDTQYF
TRBJ2-1 . TRBV27 TRBD2 TGTGCCAGCGGACTAGCGGGACTCTACAATGAGCAGTTCTTC CASGLAGLYNEQFF
TRBJ2-1 few TRBV9 TRBD1 TGTGCCAGCAGCGTACAGGGGGCTGGGTACAATGAGCAGTTCTTC CASSVQGAGYNEQFF
TRBJ1-2 . TRBV7-8 . TGTGCCAGCAGAGATACTGACAGGCGGTCTAATGGCTACACCTTC CASRDTDRRSNGYTF
TRBJ2-5 once TRBV6-5 . TGTGCCAGCACCCCCCAGTCCGGGGAGACCCAGTACTTC CASTPQSGETQYF
TRBJ2-5 . TRBV2 . TGTGCCAGCAGTGATTCGGAGACCCAGTACTTC CASSDSETQYF
TRBJ2-2 . TRBV5-1 TRBD1 TGCGCCAGCAGCGCACAGGGGGGAACCGGGGAGCTGTTTTTT CASSAQGGTGELFF
TRBJ1-2 . TRBV11-2 TRBD1 TGTGCCAGCAGCTCCTCGACGAGGACAGGGAACTATGGCTACACCTTC CASSSSTRTGNYGYTF
TRBJ2-1 . TRBV19 TRBD2 TGTGCCAGTAGCATAGCGGGAGAAGGGTACAATGAGCAGTTCTTC CASSIAGEGYNEQFF
TRBJ1-2 . TRBV28 TRBD1 TGTGCCAGCAGTTTGGCAGGGGGCGCTTACTATGGCTACACCTTC CASSLAGGAYYGYTF
TRBJ2-7 once TRBV28 . TGTGCCAGCAGACCTTCAGGAACAGCTCCACCCTACGAGCAGTACTTC CASRPSGTAPPYEQYF
TRBJ2-7 . TRBV30 TRBD1 TGTGCCTGGGGACCCGGGACAGGGCCTTACGAGCAGTACTTC CAWGPGTGPYEQYF
TRBJ1-1 . TRBV28 . TGTGCCAGCAGTCGACAGAGGATTAAAGCTGAAGCTTTCTTT CASSRQRIKAEAFF
TRBJ1-2 . TRBV6-5 . TGTGCCAGCAGTTACTCCAGGGCTCGAGGCTACACCTTC CASSYSRARGYTF
TRBJ1-1 . TRBV14 . TGTGCCAGCAGCCAAGAGTGGGGGCGGAACACTGAAGCTTTCTTT CASSQEWGRNTEAFF
TRBJ1-1 . TRBV29-1 TRBD1 TGCAGCGTTGAAGGTGGGGCGACAGGGGTTAGAAACACTGAAGCTTTCTTT CSVEGGATGVRNTEAFF
TRBJ1-2 . TRBV4-1 . TGCGCCAGCAGCCAAGGCAACCGGGACAAGTATGGCTACACCTTC CASSQGNRDKYGYTF
TRBJ1-1 . TRBV5-4 TRBD1 TGTGCCAGCAGCTTGGGGACAGGGGTACCTGAAGCTTTCTTT CASSLGTGVPEAFF
TRBJ1-5 once TRBV5-4 TRBD1 TGTGCCAGCAGCTTGGACAGGGGGTTGGGTCAGCCCCAGCATTTT CASSLDRGLGQPQHF
TRBJ2-1 . TRBV6-1 . TGTGCCAGCAGCCTCGGCGGGACTTACAATGAGCAGTTCTTC CASSLGGTYNEQFF
TRBJ2-7 . TRBV6-1 TRBD1 TGTGCCAGCAGACTGACAGGGGGCTACGAGCAGTACTTC CASRLTGGYEQYF
TRBJ1-2 . TRBV27 . TGTGCCAGCAGTTTAAACAGGGTCTATGGCTACACCTTC CASSLNRVYGYTF
TRBJ1-2 few TRBV9 . TGTGCCAGCAGCCCTCTCGGACAGCGCTTGGGCTACACCTTC CASSPLGQRLGYTF
TRBJ1-2 . TRBV28 . TGTGCCAGCAGTCCCGCAGGGATCTATGGCTACACCTTC CASSPAGIYGYTF
TRBJ1-2 . TRBV9 . TGTGCCAGCAGCGGCGGACAGAGTAAGGGCTATGGCTACACCTTC CASSGGQSKGYGYTF
TRBJ1-3 . TRBV7-6 . TGTGCCAGCAGCTTATTAAGAGACGGACACGGAAACACCATATATTTT CASSLLRDGHGNTIYF
TRBJ1-1 . TRBV18 TRBD1 TGTGCCAGCTCACCAGAAGGGGGCTTGGAAGCTTTCTTT CASSPEGGLEAFF
TRBJ1-3 . TRBV28 TRBD1 TGTGCCAGCAGTTCCCATCGGACAGGGGGCAGGACAAGTGGAAACACCATATATTTT CASSSHRTGGRTSGNTIYF
TRBJ1-5 few TRBV6-4 . TGTGCCAGCAGTCAGGGGAGCAATCAGCCCCAGCATTTT CASSQGSNQPQHF
TRBJ1-3 . TRBV5-4 TRBD1 TGTGCCAGCAGAACACAGGGGAACGGAAACACCATATATTTT CASRTQGNGNTIYF
TRBJ2-2 . TRBV19 TRBD1 TGTGCCAGTAGTACCCAGGGGGCGCGGAACACCGGGGAGCTGTTTTTT CASSTQGARNTGELFF
TRBJ1-5 . TRBV2 . TGTGCCAGCAGTGTGGAGCAGGGAAGGAATCAGCCCCAGCATTTT CASSVEQGRNQPQHF
TRBJ2-7 . TRBV5-4 . TGTGCCAGCAGCTTGGAGGGGGACGAGCAGTACTTC CASSLEGDEQYF